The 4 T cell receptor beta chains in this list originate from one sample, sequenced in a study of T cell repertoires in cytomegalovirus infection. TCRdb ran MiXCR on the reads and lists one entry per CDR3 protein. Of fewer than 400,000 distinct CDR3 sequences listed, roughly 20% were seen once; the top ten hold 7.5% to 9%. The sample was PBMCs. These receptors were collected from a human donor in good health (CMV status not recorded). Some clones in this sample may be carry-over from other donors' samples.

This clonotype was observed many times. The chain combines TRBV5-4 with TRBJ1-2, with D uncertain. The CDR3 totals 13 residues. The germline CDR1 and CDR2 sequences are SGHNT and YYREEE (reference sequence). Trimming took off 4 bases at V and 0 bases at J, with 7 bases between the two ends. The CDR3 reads CASSRPPNYGYTF. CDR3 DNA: TGTGCCAGCAGCCGCCCGCCTAACTATGGCTACACCTTC.

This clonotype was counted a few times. The CDR3 bases are TGTGCCAGTAAGACACGGAACACCGGGGAGCTGTTTTTT. This codes for CASKTRNTGELFF. V and J are TRBV19 and TRBJ2-2; no definite D call. This CDR3 is built from 13 residues. The germline CDR1 and CDR2 sequences are LNHDA and SQIVND (reference sequence). The V and J ends lost 7 bases and 1 base respectively, with 7 bases between them.

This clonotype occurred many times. Here the CDR3 DNA reads TGTGCCAGCAGGCAAGGCCCGCTTGGATCCTACAATGAGCAGTTCTTC. It translates to CASRQGPLGSYNEQFF. V gene TRBV7-2 combines with J gene TRBJ2-1; no firm D call. Germline values: CDR1 SGHTA, CDR2 FQGNSA. The CDR3 spans 16 residues. Trimming shortened V by 6 bases and J by 1 base, and 16 bases separated the two germline ends.

The CDR3 region is CASSRTGTRGDTQYF. Written as DNA, the CDR3 is TGTGCCAGCAGCCGAACAGGGACGAGGGGAGATACGCAGTATTTT. The chain has TRBV7-2 and TRBJ2-3; a possible D gene is TRBD1 (6 bases). The V and J ends lost 5 bases and 5 bases respectively, with 17 bases between them. Germline loops: CDR1 SGHTA, CDR2 FQGNSA. CDR3 length: 15 amino acids.